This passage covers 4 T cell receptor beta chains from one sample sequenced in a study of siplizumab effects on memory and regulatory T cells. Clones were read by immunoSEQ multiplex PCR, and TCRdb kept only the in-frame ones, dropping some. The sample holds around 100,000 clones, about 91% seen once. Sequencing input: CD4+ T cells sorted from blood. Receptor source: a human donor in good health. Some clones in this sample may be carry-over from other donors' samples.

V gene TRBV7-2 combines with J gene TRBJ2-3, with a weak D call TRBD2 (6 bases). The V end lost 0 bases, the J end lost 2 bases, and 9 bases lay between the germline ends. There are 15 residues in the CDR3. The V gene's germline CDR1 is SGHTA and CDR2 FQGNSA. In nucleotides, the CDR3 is TGTGCCAGCAGCTTAGCTAGCGGCCCCACAGATACGCAGTATTTT. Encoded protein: CASSLASGPTDTQYF.

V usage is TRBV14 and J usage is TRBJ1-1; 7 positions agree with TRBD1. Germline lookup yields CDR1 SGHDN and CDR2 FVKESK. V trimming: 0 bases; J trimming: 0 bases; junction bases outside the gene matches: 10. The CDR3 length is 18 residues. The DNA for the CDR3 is TGTGCCAGCAGCCAAGACCGGACAGGATGGGATTTGAACACTGAAGCTTTCTTT. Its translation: CASSQDRTGWDLNTEAFF.

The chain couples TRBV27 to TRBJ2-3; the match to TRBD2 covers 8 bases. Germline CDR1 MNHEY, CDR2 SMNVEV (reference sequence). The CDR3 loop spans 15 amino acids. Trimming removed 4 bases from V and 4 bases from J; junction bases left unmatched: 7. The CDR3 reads CASSSSGRTPDTQYF. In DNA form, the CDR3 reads TGTGCCAGCAGTTCCAGCGGGAGAACCCCAGATACGCAGTATTTT.

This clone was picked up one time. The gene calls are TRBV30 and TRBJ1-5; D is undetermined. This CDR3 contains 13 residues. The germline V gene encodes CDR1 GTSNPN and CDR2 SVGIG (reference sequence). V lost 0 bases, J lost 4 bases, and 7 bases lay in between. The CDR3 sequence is CAWSVDGNQPQHF. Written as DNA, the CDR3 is TGTGCCTGGAGTGTCGACGGGAATCAGCCCCAGCATTTT.